A single sample is the source of the 29 T cell receptor beta chains below, sequenced in a study of blood T cell repertoires in COVID-19. Measured with immunoSEQ multiplex PCR; TCRdb has only the in-frame clones, and not every one. The sample contains about 120,000 clones, 82% of which appear only once. The specimen sequenced was peripheral blood. Receptors originate from a woman aged 65 to 85 with acute or convalescent COVID-19.

The chain has TRBV7-6 and TRBJ2-5; the D gene is possibly TRBD2 (6 bases). Germline CDR1 is SGHVS and CDR2 is FNYEAQ. V lost 5 bases and J lost 5, with 12 bases in between. The CDR3 runs 13 residues. CDR3 in amino acids: CASSQAGEETQYF. The DNA of the CDR3 is TGTGCCAGCAGCCAAGCGGGTGAGGAGACCCAGTACTTC.

The rearrangement uses TRBV11-3 and TRBJ1-5, with a weak D call TRBD1 (5 bases). Trimming removed 5 bases from V and 4 bases from J, with 9 bases in between. The CDR3 runs to 13 residues. The germline CDR1 and CDR2 sequences are SGHNT and YENEEA. The CDR3 protein is CASSLGENQPQHF. Here the CDR3 DNA reads TGTGCCAGCAGCCTAGGGGAGAATCAGCCCCAGCATTTT.

The CDR3 sequence is CASSYRTSPYNEQFF. The CDR3 nucleotides are TGTGCCAGCAGCTACCGGACTAGCCCCTACAATGAGCAGTTCTTC. This chain joins TRBV13 and TRBJ2-1, with 8 bases lining up with TRBD2. With V trimmed by 4 bases and J by 2 bases, 4 bases remained unmatched. Germline lookup yields CDR1 PRHDT and CDR2 FYEKMQ (reference sequence). The CDR3 runs to 15 residues.

The V call is TRBV7-9, the J call TRBJ2-2; D not certain. V was clipped by 5 bases and J by 10 bases, with 5 bases between them. The germline V gene has CDR1 SEHNR and CDR2 FQNEAQ (reference sequence). CDR3 length: 10 amino acids. In nucleotides, the CDR3 is TGTGCCAGCAGCACAAAGGAGCTGTTTTTT. This gives the protein CASSTKELFF.

This chain uses TRBV5-1 with TRBJ2-5; 7 bases fit TRBD2. This CDR3 has 18 residues. J gave up 1 base and V 0 bases, and 12 bases lay outside the gene matches. Per the germline V gene, CDR1 is SGHRS and CDR2 is YFSETQ. CDR3 nucleotide sequence: TGCGCCAGCAGCTTGGCTGTGCGGAGCGGGAAGTCCCAAGAGACCCAGTACTTC. This gives the protein CASSLAVRSGKSQETQYF. Together with reference TRBV5-1 and TRBJ2-5, the CDR3 gives the full variable domain: KAGVTQTPRYLIKTRGQQVTLSCSPISGHRSVSWYQQTPGQGLQFLFEYFSETQRNKGNFPGRFSGRQFSNSRSEMNVSTLELGDSALYLCASSLAVRSGKSQETQYFGPGTRLLVL.

The rearrangement joins TRBV3-1 (or the pseudogene TRBV3-2) to TRBJ1-5; D ambiguous. The CDR3 has 13 amino acids. V was clipped by 1 base and J by 7 bases, with 8 bases between them. Germline CDR1 LGHDT, CDR2 YNNKEL (reference sequence). This chain's CDR3 is CASSQAWAQPQHF. DNA of the CDR3: TGTGCCAGCAGCCAAGCGTGGGCCCAGCCCCAGCATTTT.

This chain uses TRBV6-2 or TRBV6-3 with TRBJ2-5; 7 bases agree with TRBD2. The CDR3 covers 14 residues. The junction had 5 bases not matched to a gene; V was cut back by 5 bases and J by 2 bases. Looked up from germline, CDR1 is MNHEY and CDR2 is SVGEGT. Here the CDR3 reads CASSRAGEQETQYF. The DNA for the CDR3 is TGTGCCAGCAGTCGGGCGGGGGAGCAAGAGACCCAGTACTTC.

V and J are TRBV11-3 and TRBJ1-1; possibly TRBD1 for D (5 bases). With 3 bases removed from V and 4 bases from J, the gap between germline ends came to 12 bases. Looked up from germline, CDR1 is SGHNT and CDR2 is YENEEA. The CDR3 is made up of 14 amino acids. In nucleotides, the CDR3 is TGTGCCAGCAGCTTTCAGGGATTGGGCACTGAAGCTTTCTTT. Residues: CASSFQGLGTEAFF. Using reference TRBV11-3 and TRBJ1-1 for the parts outside the CDR3, the full variable domain is EAGVVQSPRYKIIEKKQPVAFWCNPISGHNTLYWYLQNLGQGPELLIRYENEEAVDDSQLPKDRFSAERLKGVDSTLKIQPAELGDSAVYLCASSFQGLGTEAFFGQGTRLTVV.

J is TRBJ2-1 and V is TRBV6-5; 7 bases map to TRBD1. This CDR3 spans 12 amino acids. The V gene end was trimmed by 7 bases and the J gene end by 11 bases; junction bases not matched to a gene: 8. Germline V gives CDR1 MNHEY, CDR2 SVGAGI. CDR3 sequence reads: CASNFKGAKQFF. The CDR3 DNA follows: TGTGCCAGCAACTTCAAGGGGGCGAAGCAGTTCTTC.

The chain has TRBV5-1 and TRBJ2-1; 7 bases are a match to TRBD1. The CDR3 has 14 residues. Germline V lookup: CDR1 SGHRS, CDR2 YFSETQ. After removal of 6 bases from V and 1 base from J, the junction contained 4 bases not matched to a gene. CDR3 DNA sequence: TGCGCCAGCACCCTGGACAGGTCCTACAATGAGCAGTTCTTC. Translated, it gives CASTLDRSYNEQFF.

This clone was counted once. Other DNA sequences in this sample translate to the same CDR3. The J gene is TRBJ2-3, the V gene TRBV4-1, with 11 bases fitting TRBD1. CDR3 length equals 15 residues. Trimming at V came to 1 base and at J to 3 bases, leaving 0 bases not matched to a gene. Germline V gene sequence: CDR1 MGHRA, CDR2 YSYEKL. DNA of the CDR3: TGCGCCAGCAGCCAAGGGGACAGGGGGACAGATACGCAGTATTTT. As protein: CASSQGDRGTDTQYF.

This clone came up a few times. CDR3 region: CASSRTGGPEKLFF. CDR3 DNA: TGTGCCAGCAGCCGTACAGGGGGCCCCGAAAAACTGTTTTTT. The rearrangement uses TRBV11-1 and TRBJ1-4; 9 nucleotides line up with TRBD1. The CDR3 contains 14 residues. Germline CDR1 and CDR2: SGHAT and FQDESV (reference sequence). After removal of 5 bases from V and 8 bases from J, the junction contained 6 bases not matched to a gene.

The CDR3 DNA reads TGTGCCAGAAGCTTGAAGTGCAGGGACAATCAGCCCCAGCATTTT. Residues: CARSLKCRDNQPQHF. The chain recombines TRBV5-3 with TRBJ1-5, with D perhaps matching TRBD1 (5 bases). TRBV5-3 is designated an ORF whose function remains uncertain. The CDR3 is 15 residues long. The germline V and J ends were trimmed by 1 base and 3 bases, with 11 bases remaining between them.

The chain carries TRBV25-1 and TRBJ2-3; 12 nucleotides agree with TRBD2. The J segment lost 3 bases and the V segment lost 5 bases, leaving 3 bases of the junction unmatched. There are 15 residues in the CDR3. Germline V lookup: CDR1 MGHDK, CDR2 SYGVNS. Written as DNA, the CDR3 is TGTGCCAGCAGTACTAGCGGGGGGCTGACAGATACGCAGTATTTT. This sequence encodes CASSTSGGLTDTQYF.

This rearrangement joins TRBV4-1 to TRBJ2-7; 8 nucleotides match TRBD1. CDR3 length: 14 residues. V gave up 4 bases and J gave up 9 bases; unmatched junction bases: 11. Germline CDR1 and CDR2: MGHRA and YSYEKL. This CDR3 reads CASSLEGQGLGQYF. Here the CDR3 DNA reads TGCGCCAGCAGCCTCGAAGGACAGGGTCTAGGGCAGTACTTC.

This sequence joins TRBV30 and TRBJ2-3; 8 bases fit TRBD1. The CDR3 loop spans 15 amino acids. CDR1 GTSNPN and CDR2 SVGIG come from the germline V gene (reference sequence). V dropped 0 bases and J dropped 7; count of bases not matched to a gene: 9. CDR3 protein: CAWSVGLTGGYTQYF. The CDR3 DNA follows: TGTGCCTGGAGTGTGGGCCTTACAGGGGGGTATACGCAGTATTTT.

The V call is TRBV9, the J call TRBJ1-2, with 8 bases fitting TRBD1. Germline loops: CDR1 SGDLS, CDR2 YYNGEE. This CDR3 is built from 15 residues. Losses at the gene ends were 4 bases for V and 4 bases for J; bases not matched to a gene: 9. This CDR3 reads CASSPADRGLYGYTF. CDR3 nucleotide sequence: TGTGCCAGCAGCCCCGCAGACAGGGGACTCTATGGCTACACCTTC.

The chain joins TRBV19 to TRBJ1-1, with D possibly TRBD1 on 5 matching bases. Trimming pared 7 bases from V and 1 base from J, leaving 16 bases between. CDR3 length: 15 residues. Germline CDR1 is LNHDA and CDR2 is SQIVND (reference sequence). The CDR3 protein is CASTPLGQGNTEAFF. Here the CDR3 DNA reads TGTGCCAGTACCCCCTTGGGTCAGGGGAACACTGAAGCTTTCTTT.

This clone has a handful of counts. The V gene is TRBV6-5, the J gene TRBJ1-2; no firm D call. CDR3 size: 14 residues. V lost 4 bases and J 8 bases, leaving 17 bases between the germline ends. Germline V lookup: CDR1 MNHEY, CDR2 SVGAGI. The CDR3 here is CASSSDRSARGYTF. DNA for the CDR3: TGTGCCAGCAGTTCTGATCGGTCAGCGCGAGGCTACACCTTC.

CDR3 nucleotide sequence: TGTGCCAGCAGCTCGATCTATCGACTAGCGGGGGGTGTTGAGACCCAGTACTTC. Its protein is CASSSIYRLAGGVETQYF. The rearrangement links TRBV11-3 to TRBJ2-5, with 13 nucleotides matching TRBD2. The CDR3 is 18 amino acids. With 4 bases clipped from V and 5 bases from J, the junction kept 13 bases outside the gene matches. The V gene's germline CDR1 is SGHNT and CDR2 YENEEA.

CDR3: CASSPTGTGGSGPQHF. The CDR3, as DNA: TGTGCCAGCTCACCGACCGGGACAGGGGGCTCGGGGCCCCAGCATTTT. V usage is TRBV18 and J usage is TRBJ1-5; 12 positions match TRBD1. J was trimmed by 9 bases and V by 3 bases; bases with no gene match: 9. Germline V lookup: CDR1 KGHSH, CDR2 LQKENI. The CDR3 is 16 residues long.

The V call is TRBV24-1, the J call TRBJ1-2; a weak D match, TRBD1 (6 bases). V was cut by 3 bases and J by 2 bases, with 18 bases left in between. This CDR3 region has 17 residues. Germline-derived CDR1 and CDR2 are KGHDR and SFDVKD. CDR3 region: CATSDVPSGTSNYGYTF. The CDR3 region has the DNA TGTGCCACCAGTGATGTTCCTTCCGGGACAAGCAACTATGGCTACACCTTC.

The chain carries TRBV6-5 and TRBJ1-2; weak D call: TRBD1 (6 bases). Trimming removed 2 bases from V and 4 bases from J, with 11 bases in between. This CDR3 is built from 14 residues. The germline V gene has CDR1 MNHEY and CDR2 SVGAGI. CDR3 sequence (DNA): TGTGCCAGCAGTTACAACAGGGATGGCTATGGCTACACCTTC. Translated, it gives CASSYNRDGYGYTF.

This clone was found once. This chain uses TRBV10-3 with TRBJ2-7; TRBD2 might be the D (6 bases). The CDR3 has 14 amino acids. V lost 0 bases and J lost 0, with 6 bases in between. CDR1 ENHRY and CDR2 SYGVKD come from the germline V gene. The chain's CDR3 is CAISESGGSYEQYF. Here the CDR3 DNA reads TGTGCCATCAGTGAGTCGGGGGGCTCCTACGAGCAGTACTTC.

This clone came up once. The genes are TRBV13 and TRBJ1-1, with 9 positions matching TRBD1. V lost 2 bases, J lost 5 bases, and 12 bases stayed unmatched. The germline V gene has CDR1 PRHDT and CDR2 FYEKMQ (reference sequence). The CDR3 covers 17 residues. CDR3 sequence: CASSLLAIQGARTEAFF. The CDR3 DNA reads as TGTGCCAGCAGCTTACTTGCAATACAGGGGGCGAGGACTGAAGCTTTCTTT. Filled out from reference TRBV13 and TRBJ1-1, the complete variable domain reads AAGVIQSPRHLIKEKRETATLKCYPIPRHDTVYWYQQGPGQDPQFLISFYEKMQSDKGSIPDRFSAQQFSDYHSELNMSSLELGDSALYFCASSLLAIQGARTEAFFGQGTRLTVV.

The gene calls are TRBV10-3 and TRBJ2-5; 7 bases agree with TRBD1. The CDR3 is 14 residues long. CDR1 and CDR2 from the germline V gene are ENHRY and SYGVKD. Losses at the gene ends were 5 bases for V and 5 bases for J; bases not matched to a gene: 8. DNA of the CDR3: TGTGCCATCAGTAAACAGGGGAACCGGGAGACCCAGTACTTC. It translates to CAISKQGNRETQYF.

The chain couples TRBV11-2 to TRBJ2-7; D not certain. The CDR3 is made up of 11 amino acids. V was trimmed by 5 bases and J by 7 bases, leaving 9 bases between them. Germline loops: CDR1 SGHAT, CDR2 FQNNGV. The CDR3 is CASSPSLEQYF. CDR3 nucleotides: TGTGCCAGCAGCCCCAGTTTGGAGCAGTACTTC. The full variable domain, rest sourced from reference TRBV11-2 and TRBJ2-7, is EAGVAQSPRYKIIEKRQSVAFWCNPISGHATLYWYQQILGQGPKLLIQFQNNGVVDDSQLPKDRFSAERLKGVDSTLKIQPAKLEDSAVYLCASSPSLEQYFGPGTRLTVT.

This chain joins TRBV11-2 and TRBJ1-2; D is uncertain. The CDR3 runs 14 residues. Trimming took 5 bases from V and 4 from J, leaving 14 bases between them. Germline loops: CDR1 SGHAT, CDR2 FQNNGV. The CDR3, as DNA: TGTGCCAGCAGCGACTTTGGCGCGGCCTATGGCTACACCTTC. This sequence encodes CASSDFGAAYGYTF.

The rearrangement joins TRBV20-1 to TRBJ1-4, with TRBD1 matching 9 bases. Germline trimming cut 3 bases from V and 11 bases from J; bases unmatched to any gene: 10. This CDR3 spans 14 amino acids. CDR1 and CDR2 (germline): DFQATT, SNEGSKA (reference sequence). The CDR3: CSASLTGGIGKLFF. CDR3 DNA: TGCAGTGCTAGTCTCACAGGGGGCATTGGGAAACTGTTTTTT.